The clone carrying this TCR beta chain was recorded a few times. These data belong to a study of blood T cells in healthy people across ages. V lost 6 bases, J lost 2 bases, and 8 bases lay in between. The germline gives CDR1 DFQATT, CDR2 SNEGSKA (reference sequence). The CDR3 is made up of 12 amino acids. A J-beta primer mix and a sample-barcoded 5' primer were used in a second PCR of about 7 to 12 cycles. TCRdb called the 5' RACE reads again in MiXCR, with one record for every CDR3 protein. The sample holds some 730,000 distinct CDR3 sequences, 22% seen once. The chain recombines TRBV20-1 with TRBJ1-3; D not certain. The sample consisted of blood. This TCR derives from a man aged 65 to 85 in good health. The CDR3 sequence is CSATLTGNTIYF. Written as DNA, the CDR3 is TGCAGTGCCACGTTAACTGGAAACACCATATATTTT.